The 29 T cell receptor beta chains below were found in one sample sequenced in a study of cytomegalovirus exposure and HLA in healthy donors. Primers for the PCR totalled 60 Vbeta and 13 Jbeta. TCRdb's table, derived via immunoSEQ multiplex PCR, lists solely in-frame clones and lacks some. Of around 85,000 clones listed, roughly 80% are singletons. Sequencing was performed on PBMCs. These receptor sequences come from a man between 45 and 60 years old in good health and CMV-seropositive.

This chain joins TRBV7-9 and TRBJ2-2; D might be TRBD2 (6 bases). Germline V gene lookup returns CDR1 SEHNR and CDR2 FQNEAQ (reference sequence). The CDR3 spans 12 residues. CDR3 DNA: TGTATCTCGACTAGGAACACCGGGGAGCTGTTTTTT. Protein product: CISTRNTGELFF.

The rearrangement links TRBV7-2 to TRBJ1-2; D is unresolved. V shed 1 base and J shed 6 bases, with 12 bases lying between them. Germline V CDR1 and CDR2: SGHTA, FQGNSA. CDR3 length equals 14 residues. CDR3 protein: CASSLGPAGDGYTF. For the CDR3, the DNA is TGTGCCAGCAGCTTAGGTCCCGCGGGAGATGGCTACACCTTC.

This clone occurred once. The CDR3 nucleotides read TGTGCCAGCAGTGAATTCGGGGGGGCCAACAGACAATTCTACGAGCAGTACTTC. As protein: CASSEFGGANRQFYEQYF. The chain links TRBV25-1 to TRBJ2-7; TRBD2 matches at 8 bases. The CDR3 contains 18 residues. J gave up 3 bases and V 1 base, and 14 bases lay outside the gene matches. The germline gives CDR1 MGHDK, CDR2 SYGVNS.

The chain couples TRBV29-1 to TRBJ2-7; D possibly corresponds to TRBD1 (5 bases). V lost 3 bases, J lost 5 bases, and 20 bases lay in between. CDR3 length: 15 residues. CDR1 is SQVTM, CDR2 ANQGSEA, per germline. Here the CDR3 DNA reads TGCAGCGTTGACGTGGGCAGGGCGAATTACGACGAGCAGTACTTC. Translated, it gives CSVDVGRANYDEQYF.

This rearrangement joins TRBV11-3 to TRBJ2-3; D is ambiguous. Trimming removed 3 bases at V and 1 base at J, with 5 bases between. Germline V CDR1 and CDR2: SGHNT, YENEEA. The CDR3 is 13 amino acids. Here the CDR3 DNA reads TGTGCCAGCAGCTTCGAGGGCACAGATACGCAGTATTTT. It specifies CASSFEGTDTQYF.

This clone was detected only once. This chain uses TRBV6-4 with TRBJ2-1; 10 bases are shared with TRBD2. Germline CDR1 and CDR2: MRHNA and SNTAGT. This CDR3 has 16 amino acids. Trimming at V came to 6 bases and at J to 7 bases, leaving 12 bases not matched to a gene. For the CDR3, the DNA is TGTGCCAGCAGACCCGTTGGAGCGGGAGGGTCGAATGAGCAGTTCTTC. Translated, it gives CASRPVGAGGSNEQFF.

The V gene is TRBV7-9, the J gene TRBJ1-2, with D hard to call. The CDR3 runs to 13 residues. Germline values: CDR1 SEHNR, CDR2 FQNEAQ (reference sequence). V gave up 8 bases and J gave up 7 bases, with 17 bases separating them. The CDR3 DNA is TGTGCCAGCGCCGAGGGCCGGGGAACTGGCTACACCTTC. Translation: CASAEGRGTGYTF.

V usage is TRBV7-2 and J usage is TRBJ2-2; 15 bases agree with TRBD2. The CDR3 consists of 17 residues. The junction had 4 bases not matched to a gene; V was cut back by 4 bases and J by 4 bases. The germline gives CDR1 SGHTA, CDR2 FQGNSA. This CDR3 reads CASSSGLAGGVTGELFF. CDR3 nucleotide sequence: TGTGCCAGCAGCTCAGGACTAGCGGGAGGGGTCACCGGGGAGCTGTTTTTT.

The rearrangement joins TRBV7-9 to TRBJ2-3, with D possibly being TRBD1 (5 bases). The CDR3 length is 17 residues. Germline V CDR1 and CDR2: SEHNR, FQNEAQ (reference sequence). Trimming left V 1 base short and J 4 bases short, with 18 bases between. The CDR3 nucleotides read TGTGCCAGCAGCTTAGACGCTGCAGGGCCAAGCTCAGATACGCAGTATTTT. This sequence encodes CASSLDAAGPSSDTQYF.

V usage is TRBV5-4 and J usage is TRBJ1-1, with 9 positions matching TRBD1. The trim removed 4 bases at V and 1 base at J, leaving 2 bases unmatched. Germline V lookup: CDR1 SGHNT, CDR2 YYREEE (reference sequence). CDR3 length equals 14 residues. This chain's CDR3 is CASSQTGGNTEAFF. CDR3 coding DNA: TGTGCCAGCAGCCAGACAGGGGGGAACACTGAAGCTTTCTTT.

The genes are TRBV6-5 and TRBJ1-1, with a weak D call TRBD1 (5 bases). The germline V and J ends were trimmed by 5 bases and 4 bases, with 11 bases remaining between them. From germline, CDR1 is MNHEY and CDR2 SVGAGI. This CDR3 has 13 residues. CDR3 in amino acids: CASSPGQITEAFF. CDR3 bases: TGTGCCAGCAGTCCCGGACAAATCACTGAAGCTTTCTTT.

The rearrangement uses TRBV7-3 and TRBJ2-4; 7 bases map to TRBD2. Germline V gene data show CDR1 as SGHTA and CDR2 as FQGTGA. V lost 5 bases to trimming and J lost 12 bases; unmatched junction nucleotides: 13. The CDR3 spans 14 residues. The CDR3 reads CASSEGGNGYSQYF. In DNA, the CDR3 is TGTGCCAGCAGCGAGGGAGGGAACGGGTACAGTCAGTACTTC.

The V call is TRBV7-9, the J call TRBJ1-2, with D uncertain. This CDR3 has 13 residues. Germline V lookup: CDR1 SEHNR, CDR2 FQNEAQ (reference sequence). Trimming stripped 1 base from V and 7 bases from J, with 10 bases between. CDR3 nucleotide sequence: TGTGCCAGCAGCTTAGTGTCGGGAGGTGGCTACACCTTC. It translates to CASSLVSGGGYTF. The variable domain in full, with the rest retrieved from reference TRBV7-9 and TRBJ1-2, is DTGVSQNPRHKITKRGQNVTFRCDPISEHNRLYWYRQTLGQGPEFLTYFQNEAQLEKSRLLSDRFSAERPKGSFSTLEIQRTEQGDSAMYLCASSLVSGGGYTFGSGTRLTVV.

The chain links TRBV6-1 to TRBJ2-1, with 11 bases fitting TRBD2. This CDR3 contains 15 residues. V dropped 7 bases and J dropped 6; count of bases not matched to a gene: 8. Germline CDR1 is MNHNS and CDR2 is SASEGT. CDR3 nucleotide sequence: TGTGCCAGCATCCGAGGACTAGCGGGCCGCAATGAGCAGTTCTTC. Translation: CASIRGLAGRNEQFF.

The table lists this clone with a count of one. J is TRBJ2-1 and V is TRBV5-6; TRBD2 agrees at 16 bases. Trimming at V came to 4 bases and at J to 4 bases, leaving 8 bases not matched to a gene. The CDR3 has 18 amino acids. Germline V gene lookup returns CDR1 SGHDT and CDR2 YYEEEE. The CDR3 sequence: CASSRGLAGGPSYNEQFF. The DNA for the CDR3 is TGTGCCAGCAGCCGGGGACTAGCGGGAGGGCCCTCGTACAATGAGCAGTTCTTC.

The chain has TRBV6-5 and TRBJ2-7; TRBD1 matches 8 bases. With V trimmed by 6 bases and J by 6 bases, 10 bases remained unmatched. CDR1 is MNHEY and CDR2 is SVGAGI in the germline V gene. This CDR3 spans 14 amino acids. The CDR3: CASRRQGNLVEQYF. CDR3 nucleotides: TGTGCCAGCAGGAGACAGGGGAATCTCGTCGAGCAGTACTTC.

J is TRBJ1-2 and V is TRBV10-3, with D possibly matching TRBD1 (5 bases). CDR1 and CDR2 from the germline V gene are ENHRY and SYGVKD. This CDR3 comprises 17 residues. V was pared by 3 bases and J by 0 bases, with 17 bases between. In nucleotides, the CDR3 is TGTGCCATCAGTGAATCCATACAGGCCATCGCTAACTATGGCTACACCTTC. This gives the protein CAISESIQAIANYGYTF.

The chain couples TRBV7-2 to TRBJ2-7, with unresolved D. The ends were cut back, 1 base at V and 7 bases at J, with 8 bases in the middle. This CDR3 has 12 residues. The germline CDR1 and CDR2 sequences are SGHTA and FQGNSA. The CDR3 DNA reads TGTGCCAGCAGCTTAGGACTCCCGGAGCAGTACTTC. It specifies CASSLGLPEQYF. Based on the CDR3 plus reference TRBV7-2 and TRBJ2-7, the full variable domain is GAGVSQSPSNKVTEKGKDVELRCDPISGHTALYWYRQSLGQGLEFLIYFQGNSAPDKSGLPSDRFSAERTGGSVSTLTIQRTQQEDSAVYLCASSLGLPEQYFGPGTRLTVT.

Details on this clone: One end of the junction is discordant with germline, which a read error may explain. The chain employs TRBV7-9 and TRBJ1-2; 9 bases agree with TRBD1. This CDR3 spans 11 amino acids. Per germline, CDR1 SEHNR and CDR2 FQNEAQ (reference sequence). CDR3 DNA: TGTTCCAGCGGGACAGGGCCCTGGGGAACCTTC. It encodes CSSGTGPWGTF.

The V gene is TRBV2, the J gene TRBJ1-2; possibly TRBD1 for D (6 bases). The V gene lost 6 bases and the J gene lost 4 bases, with 12 bases spanning the gap. CDR1 and CDR2 (germline): SNHLY, FYNNEI. The CDR3 has 13 residues. The CDR3 reads CASSGQTSYGYTF. CDR3 nucleotide sequence: TGTGCCAGCAGCGGACAGACCAGCTATGGCTACACCTTC.

The chain couples TRBV4-2 to TRBJ2-3; the D is unclear. Germline-derived CDR1 and CDR2 are LGHNA and YNFKEQ. V lost 1 base to trimming and J lost 4 bases, with 12 bases between them. The CDR3 loop spans 15 amino acids. The CDR3 DNA is TGTGCCAGCAGCCAAGTGAGAACAGTTCCAGATACGCAGTATTTT. Protein sequence: CASSQVRTVPDTQYF.

This chain links TRBV9 with TRBJ2-5, with D tentatively TRBD2 (5 bases). CDR1 and CDR2 from the germline V gene are SGDLS and YYNGEE. This CDR3 region has 17 residues. V gave up 3 bases and J gave up 4 bases, with 22 bases separating them. In nucleotides, the CDR3 is TGTGCCAGCAGCGCTCGATCGCCTCGGCGCGAGGGAGAGACCCAGTACTTC. As protein: CASSARSPRREGETQYF.

The chain links TRBV27 to TRBJ1-5; D perhaps matches TRBD1 (5 bases). Germline-derived CDR1 and CDR2 are MNHEY and SMNVEV (reference sequence). Trimming left V 1 base short and J 2 bases short, with 12 bases between. CDR3 length: 16 residues. The CDR3 DNA is TGTGCCAGCAGTTTATTCCCAACGGGGGGCAATCAGCCCCAGCATTTT. This encodes CASSLFPTGGNQPQHF.

The chain is built from TRBV6-5 and TRBJ1-2; the D is unclear. The CDR3 runs 13 residues. Germline lookup yields CDR1 MNHEY and CDR2 SVGAGI. Trimming stripped 4 bases from V and 1 base from J, with 7 bases between. Here the CDR3 reads CASSFGNNYGYTF. The CDR3 region has the DNA TGTGCCAGCAGTTTCGGGAATAACTATGGCTACACCTTC.

The CDR3 spells CASSFGTGDHYEQFF. Here the CDR3 DNA reads TGTGCCAGCAGTTTTGGGACAGGGGATCATTATGAGCAGTTCTTC. The V call is TRBV27, the J call TRBJ2-1, with 10 bases aligning to TRBD1. This CDR3 contains 15 residues. V shed 3 bases and J 8 bases; nucleotides not matched to a gene: 7. Germline lookup yields CDR1 MNHEY and CDR2 SMNVEV (reference sequence).

The count of this clone is one. V usage is TRBV6-5 and J usage is TRBJ2-5; 8 nucleotides align to TRBD1. The end of the DNA is better explained by TRBJ2-7, so the J call may be wrong. The germline V gene has CDR1 MNHEY and CDR2 SVGAGI. The CDR3 length is 14 residues. The CDR3 loop reads CASSPGQVGYEQYF. The CDR3 coding sequence is TGTGCCAGCAGCCCGGGACAGGTGGGCTACGAGCAGTACTTC.

This chain uses TRBV19 with TRBJ2-5, with D perhaps matching TRBD1 (5 bases). The J call is in doubt because the DNA end fits TRBJ2-7 better. The germline V gene has CDR1 LNHDA and CDR2 SQIVND (reference sequence). The CDR3 totals 13 residues. The CDR3 reads CASSQGRVYEQYF. For the CDR3, the DNA is TGTGCCAGTAGCCAGGGCCGGGTCTACGAGCAGTACTTC.

This sequence joins TRBV12-5 and TRBJ2-3, with 8 bases aligning to TRBD2. Germline lookup yields CDR1 LGHNT and CDR2 FRNRAP. The CDR3 runs to 15 residues. The J segment lost 4 bases and the V segment lost 0 bases, leaving 3 bases of the junction unmatched. CDR3 nucleotide sequence: TGTGCTAGTGGTTTGGTTAGCGGGACCTCAGATACGCAGTATTTT. As protein: CASGLVSGTSDTQYF.

The chain joins TRBV6-1 to TRBJ2-5; 12 bases map to TRBD1. The trim removed 4 bases at V and 2 bases at J, leaving 8 bases unmatched. Germline CDR1 and CDR2: MNHNS and SASEGT. This CDR3 has 17 amino acids. The CDR3 loop reads CASSVGQGARMQETQYF. CDR3 nucleotide sequence: TGTGCCAGCAGTGTGGGACAGGGGGCGAGGATGCAAGAGACCCAGTACTTC.